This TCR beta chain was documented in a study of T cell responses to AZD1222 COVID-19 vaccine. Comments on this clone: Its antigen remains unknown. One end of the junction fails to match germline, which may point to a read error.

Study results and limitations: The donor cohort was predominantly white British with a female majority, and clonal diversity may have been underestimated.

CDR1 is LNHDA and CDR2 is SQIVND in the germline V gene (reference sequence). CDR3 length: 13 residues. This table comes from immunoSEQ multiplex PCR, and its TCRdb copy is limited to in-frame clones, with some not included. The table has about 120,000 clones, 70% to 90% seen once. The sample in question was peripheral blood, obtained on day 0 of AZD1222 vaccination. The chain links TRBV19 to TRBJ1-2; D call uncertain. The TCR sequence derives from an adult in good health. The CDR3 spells CASSLDVTRGYTF. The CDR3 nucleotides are TGTGCCAGTAGTTTAGACGTGACTCGTGGCTACACCTTC.